This TCR beta chain was identified in a study of cytomegalovirus exposure and HLA in healthy donors. Findings and caveats of the study: Later analysis associated a missense DCLRE1C variant with TCR beta V- and J-gene trimming.

Concerning this clone: Its antigen remains unknown.

The CDR3 extends over 15 amino acids. The germline CDR1 and CDR2 sequences are LGHNA and YSLEER. The V end was cut by 0 bases, the J end by 4 bases, with 12 bases between. Both 60 Vbeta primers and 13 Jbeta primers went into the PCR. The data were produced by immunoSEQ multiplex PCR, yet TCRdb's version contains in-frame clones alone and is incomplete. The sample totals some 120,000 clones. The source of this sequence is a man aged 30 to 45 in good health and CMV-seronegative. The chain couples TRBV4-3 to TRBJ1-2; D is ambiguous. Sequencing was performed on PBMCs. The CDR3 sequence is CASSQDQWAGYGYTF. Written as DNA, the CDR3 is TGCGCCAGCAGCCAAGATCAATGGGCCGGCTATGGCTACACCTTC.